This entry lists 19 T cell receptor beta chains sequenced from one sample in a study of shared clonotypes between healthy human individuals (dated by TCRdb to the early 2020s). Library prep was done by the immunoSEQ multiplex PCR assay. TCRdb re-hosts the immuneACCESS table, in-frame sequences only. Its copies lack some clones; in the studies checked, an unresolved V gene accounts for under half of them, and the cause for the rest is not known. The table for this sample lists hundreds of thousands of clones; approximately 80% of them were counted only once. Roughly 13% of the sample lies in the top ten. The sequenced sample was PBMCs. Source of these receptors: a woman between 40 and 55 years old in good health. Some clones in this sample may be carry-over from other donors' samples.

This rearrangement joins TRBV28 to TRBJ1-2; 7 bases fit TRBD1. CDR1 is MDHEN, CDR2 SYDVKM, per germline. The CDR3 runs to 14 residues. V gave up 3 bases and J gave up 7 bases; unmatched junction bases: 8. CDR3 residues: CASSFSRGSGGYTF. CDR3 nucleotide sequence: TGTGCCAGCAGTTTCTCCAGGGGGAGCGGTGGCTACACCTTC.

This clone was found many times. This sample also contains other DNA sequences that code for the same CDR3. The V and J genes are TRBV20-1 and TRBJ2-7; D ambiguous. Deletions cut 5 bases from V and 4 bases from J, with 6 bases between. Per the germline V gene, CDR1 is DFQATT and CDR2 is SNEGSKA (reference sequence). The CDR3 has 10 residues. In DNA form, the CDR3 reads TGCAGTGCTGGGCGGTACGAGCAGTACTTC. Translation gives CSAGRYEQYF.

The chain uses TRBV7-3 and TRBJ2-7, with 14 bases aligning to TRBD2. The germline V gene has CDR1 SGHTA and CDR2 FQGTGA. V shed 1 base, J shed 2 bases, and the junction held 13 bases outside the gene matches. The CDR3 is 20 amino acids. The CDR3 nucleotides read TGTGCCAGCAGCTTAAAAGGGTCAGGACTAGCGGGAGGCCCGACCTACGAGCAGTACTTC. Translated, it gives CASSLKGSGLAGGPTYEQYF. Drawing the rest from reference TRBV7-3 and TRBJ2-7, the complete variable domain is GAGVSQTPSNKVTEKGKYVELRCDPISGHTALYWYRQSLGQGPEFLIYFQGTGAADDSGLPNDRFFAVRPEGSVSTLKIQRTERGDSAVYLCASSLKGSGLAGGPTYEQYFGPGTRLTVT.

The chain has TRBV5-1 and TRBJ1-5; D is undetermined. Trimming left V 4 bases short and J 0 bases short, with 11 bases between. This CDR3 region has 15 residues. Looked up from germline, CDR1 is SGHRS and CDR2 is YFSETQ. The CDR3: CASSLWTGSNQPQHF. CDR3 nucleotides: TGCGCCAGCAGCCTGTGGACGGGTAGCAATCAGCCCCAGCATTTT.

The chain uses TRBV6-5 and TRBJ2-6, with D tentatively TRBD1 (5 bases). The CDR3 is made up of 14 amino acids. Germline V gives CDR1 MNHEY, CDR2 SVGAGI. Trimming stripped 8 bases from V and 0 bases from J, with 8 bases between. CDR3 sequence reads: CASEQVSGANVLTF. The CDR3 region has the DNA TGTGCCAGCGAACAGGTCTCTGGGGCCAACGTCCTGACTTTC.

The rearrangement uses TRBV29-1 and TRBJ2-1; TRBD2 matches 8 bases. Unmatched junction bases numbered 3, after V lost 7 bases and J lost 4 bases. This CDR3 contains 12 residues. Germline V gene lookup returns CDR1 SQVTM and CDR2 ANQGSEA. CDR3 DNA sequence: TGCAGCGCCGCGGGGGGATACAATGAGCAGTTCTTC. This encodes CSAAGGYNEQFF.

The chain uses TRBV11-2 and TRBJ1-4; D perhaps matches TRBD1 (5 bases). Trimming pared 2 bases from V and 7 bases from J, leaving 5 bases between. CDR1 and CDR2 from the germline V gene are SGHAT and FQNNGV. This CDR3 has 12 residues. CDR3 sequence: CASSLQGEKLFF. CDR3 sequence (DNA): TGTGCCAGCAGCTTACAGGGTGAAAAACTGTTTTTT.

The chain employs TRBV29-1 and TRBJ2-1; D is unclear. This CDR3 comprises 13 residues. The V end lost 1 base, the J end lost 6 bases, and 10 bases lay between the germline ends. CDR1 and CDR2 from the germline V gene are SQVTM and ANQGSEA. CDR3 amino acids: CSVEGDLVNEQFF. CDR3 DNA: TGCAGCGTTGAAGGCGACTTAGTCAATGAGCAGTTCTTC.

The chain is built from TRBV7-2 and TRBJ2-5; D could derive from TRBD1 or TRBD2 (6 bases each). Looked up from germline, CDR1 is SGHTA and CDR2 is FQGNSA. V was shortened by 3 bases and J by 4 bases, with 18 bases between the two germline ends. CDR3 length equals 16 residues. The DNA for the CDR3 is TGTGCCAGCAGCTTTCCTTGGAGGGGGAGAGGAGAGACCCAGTACTTC. This codes for CASSFPWRGRGETQYF. The entire variable domain, with the rest obtained from reference TRBV7-2 and TRBJ2-5, is as follows: GAGVSQSPSNKVTEKGKDVELRCDPISGHTALYWYRQSLGQGLEFLIYFQGNSAPDKSGLPSDRFSAERTGGSVSTLTIQRTQQEDSAVYLCASSFPWRGRGETQYFGPGTRLLVL.

V usage is TRBV28 and J usage is TRBJ2-7; 7 bases match TRBD1. The CDR3 contains 13 residues. The V gene's germline CDR1 is MDHEN and CDR2 SYDVKM. J gave up 10 bases and V 6 bases, and 12 bases lay outside the gene matches. CDR3 DNA: TGTGCCAGCAGCCCCAACCGGGACAGAATACAGTACTTC. It specifies CASSPNRDRIQYF.

In the case of this clone: With a much larger clone just one base away, this may be a read error. This specimen includes other DNA sequences encoding the same CDR3. The chain joins TRBV28 to TRBJ2-7; TRBD1 or TRBD2 may be the D gene (6 bases each). Germline CDR1 is MDHEN and CDR2 is SYDVKM. The CDR3 runs to 16 residues. The CDR3 DNA follows: TGCGCCAGCAGTCCTGGTCCGGGGGCAGGCTCCTACGAGCAGTACTTC. This codes for CASSPGPGAGSYEQYF. The whole variable domain, remainder taken from reference TRBV28 and TRBJ2-7, is DVKVTQSSRYLVKRTGEKVFLECVQDMDHENMFWYRQDPGLGLRLIYFSYDVKMKEKGDIPEGYSVSREKKERFSLILESASTNQTSMYLCASSPGPGAGSYEQYFGPGTRLTVT.

J is TRBJ2-1 and V is TRBV10-3; 10 bases fit TRBD2. Germline trimming cut 6 bases from V and 7 bases from J; bases unmatched to any gene: 9. The germline V gene encodes CDR1 ENHRY and CDR2 SYGVKD. The length of the CDR3 is 15 residues. The CDR3 nucleotides read TGTGCCATCAGCTCCGGGACTAGCGCAGGGAATGAGCAGTTCTTC. Encoded protein: CAISSGTSAGNEQFF.

This clone was detected only once. The chain employs TRBV18 and TRBJ2-7, with 8 positions matching TRBD2. The junction had 3 bases not matched to a gene; V was cut back by 6 bases and J by 2 bases. Germline V lookup: CDR1 KGHSH, CDR2 LQKENI. CDR3 length equals 13 residues. The CDR3 sequence: CASSRGLAYEQYF. CDR3 nucleotide sequence: TGTGCCAGCTCGCGGGGACTAGCCTACGAGCAGTACTTC.

The V call is TRBV6-6, the J call TRBJ2-7, with 8 bases that match TRBD2. The CDR3 contains 14 residues. Germline V gene data show CDR1 as MNHNY and CDR2 as SVGAGI (reference sequence). Trimming removed 8 bases from V and 1 base from J; junction bases left unmatched: 7. The CDR3 reads CASSSGFDSYEQYF. DNA of the CDR3: TGTGCCAGCTCTAGCGGGTTCGATTCCTACGAGCAGTACTTC.

This clone was recorded once. The rearrangement links TRBV28 to TRBJ2-1, with 9 bases aligning to TRBD1. The CDR3 runs 14 residues. The J segment lost 8 bases and the V segment lost 4 bases, leaving 6 bases of the junction unmatched. Per the germline V gene, CDR1 is MDHEN and CDR2 is SYDVKM. The CDR3 protein is CASSSGTGSDEQFF. In DNA, the CDR3 is TGTGCCAGCAGTTCGGGGACAGGGAGCGATGAGCAGTTCTTC.

V gene TRBV15 combines with J gene TRBJ2-7; 9 positions agree with TRBD1. This CDR3 has 15 residues. Germline V lookup: CDR1 LNHNV, CDR2 YYDKDF (reference sequence). Trimming cost V 3 bases and J 3 bases; bases outside gene matches: 6. The CDR3 nucleotides read TGTGCCACCAGCAGTGGACAGGGGATCTTCTACGAGCAGTACTTC. It specifies CATSSGQGIFYEQYF. The complete variable domain, with remaining parts taken from reference TRBV15 and TRBJ2-7, reads DAMVIQNPRYQVTQFGKPVTLSCSQTLNHNVMYWYQQKSSQAPKLLFHYYDKDFNNEADTPDNFQSRRPNTSFCFLDIRSPGLGDTAMYLCATSSGQGIFYEQYFGPGTRLTVT.

The J gene is TRBJ2-5, the V gene TRBV28, with D perhaps TRBD1 or TRBD2 (5 bases each). Germline CDR1 is MDHEN and CDR2 is SYDVKM. There are 12 residues in the CDR3. The V and J ends lost 2 bases and 6 bases respectively, with 7 bases between them. CDR3 sequence (DNA): TGTGCCAGCAGTTTACAGGGACAGACCCAGTACTTC. Translating it yields CASSLQGQTQYF. Full variable domain (missing parts from reference TRBV28 and TRBJ2-5): DVKVTQSSRYLVKRTGEKVFLECVQDMDHENMFWYRQDPGLGLRLIYFSYDVKMKEKGDIPEGYSVSREKKERFSLILESASTNQTSMYLCASSLQGQTQYFGPGTRLLVL.

The V gene is TRBV11-2, the J gene TRBJ2-3, with a tentative D call TRBD2 (5 bases). This CDR3 spans 12 amino acids. Germline values: CDR1 SGHAT, CDR2 FQNNGV. The V end was cut by 6 bases, the J end by 2 bases, with 6 bases between. The CDR3 sequence is CASRAATDTQYF. Here the CDR3 DNA reads TGTGCCAGCAGAGCGGCCACAGATACGCAGTATTTT.

The chain recombines TRBV27 with TRBJ2-7; TRBD2 agrees at 9 bases. Germline V CDR1 and CDR2: MNHEY, SMNVEV (reference sequence). The CDR3 contains 12 residues. V was clipped by 8 bases and J by 6 bases; unmatched bases: 5. The CDR3 DNA reads TGTGCCAGCGGGATTAGCGGGAGCGAGCAGTACTTC. Its translation is CASGISGSEQYF.